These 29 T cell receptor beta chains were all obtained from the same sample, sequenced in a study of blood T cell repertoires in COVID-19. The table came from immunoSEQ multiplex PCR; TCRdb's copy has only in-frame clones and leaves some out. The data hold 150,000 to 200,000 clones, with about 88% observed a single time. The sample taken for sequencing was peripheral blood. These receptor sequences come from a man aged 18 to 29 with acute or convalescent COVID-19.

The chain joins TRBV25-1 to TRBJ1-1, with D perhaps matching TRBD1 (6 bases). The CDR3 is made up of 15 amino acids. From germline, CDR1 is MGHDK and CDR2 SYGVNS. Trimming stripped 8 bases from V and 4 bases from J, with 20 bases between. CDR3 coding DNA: TGTGCCAGCTTTGGACAGAAGTTGGGGAGCACTGAAGCTTTCTTT. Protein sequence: CASFGQKLGSTEAFF.

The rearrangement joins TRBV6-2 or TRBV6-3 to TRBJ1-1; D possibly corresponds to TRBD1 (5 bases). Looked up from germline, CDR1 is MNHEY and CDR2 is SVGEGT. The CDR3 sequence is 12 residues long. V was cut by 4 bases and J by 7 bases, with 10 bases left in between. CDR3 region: CASSFQGYEAFF. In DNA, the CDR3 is TGTGCCAGCAGTTTTCAGGGTTATGAAGCTTTCTTT.

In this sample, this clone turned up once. CDR3 nucleotide sequence: TGTGCCTGGAGTCTCTACGGGGATGAAGCTTTCTTT. Its translation: CAWSLYGDEAFF. The chain carries TRBV30 and TRBJ1-1; no clear D gene. With 2 bases removed from V and 7 bases from J, the gap between germline ends came to 11 bases. Looked up from germline, CDR1 is GTSNPN and CDR2 is SVGIG (reference sequence). CDR3 length: 12 residues.

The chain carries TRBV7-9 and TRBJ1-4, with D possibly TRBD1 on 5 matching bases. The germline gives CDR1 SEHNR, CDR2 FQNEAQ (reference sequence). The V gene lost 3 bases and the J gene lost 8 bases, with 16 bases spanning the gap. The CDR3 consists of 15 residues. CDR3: CASSFSGGVREKLFF. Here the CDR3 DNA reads TGTGCCAGCAGCTTCTCCGGGGGTGTGAGGGAAAAACTGTTTTTT.

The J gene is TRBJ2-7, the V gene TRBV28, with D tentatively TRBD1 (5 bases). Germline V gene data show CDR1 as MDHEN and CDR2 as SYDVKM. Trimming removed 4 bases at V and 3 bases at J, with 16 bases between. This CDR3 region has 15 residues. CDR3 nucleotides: TGTGCCAGCAGTTCCCCCTTGCAGGGCGGCTACGAGCAGTACGTC. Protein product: CASSSPLQGGYEQYV.

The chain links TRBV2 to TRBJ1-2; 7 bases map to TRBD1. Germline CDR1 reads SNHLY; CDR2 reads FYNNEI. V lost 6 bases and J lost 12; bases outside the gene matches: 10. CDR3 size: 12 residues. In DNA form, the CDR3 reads TGTGCCAGCAGGGACAGGATGTTTTCGGACACCTTC. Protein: CASRDRMFSDTF.

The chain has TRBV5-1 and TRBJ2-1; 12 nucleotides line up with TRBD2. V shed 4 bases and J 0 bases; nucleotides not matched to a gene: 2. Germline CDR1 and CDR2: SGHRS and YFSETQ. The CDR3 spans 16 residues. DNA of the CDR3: TGCGCCAGCAGCCGGACTAGCGGGGCCTCCTACAATGAGCAGTTCTTC. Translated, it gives CASSRTSGASYNEQFF. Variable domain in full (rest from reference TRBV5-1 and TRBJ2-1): KAGVTQTPRYLIKTRGQQVTLSCSPISGHRSVSWYQQTPGQGLQFLFEYFSETQRNKGNFPGRFSGRQFSNSRSEMNVSTLELGDSALYLCASSRTSGASYNEQFFGPGTRLTVL.

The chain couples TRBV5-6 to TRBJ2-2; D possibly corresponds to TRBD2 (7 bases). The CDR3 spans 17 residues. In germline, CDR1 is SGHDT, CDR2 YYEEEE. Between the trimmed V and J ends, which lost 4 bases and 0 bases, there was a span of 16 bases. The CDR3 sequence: CASSPNRGATNTGELFF. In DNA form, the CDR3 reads TGTGCCAGCAGCCCAAACCGGGGGGCTACGAACACCGGGGAGCTGTTTTTT.

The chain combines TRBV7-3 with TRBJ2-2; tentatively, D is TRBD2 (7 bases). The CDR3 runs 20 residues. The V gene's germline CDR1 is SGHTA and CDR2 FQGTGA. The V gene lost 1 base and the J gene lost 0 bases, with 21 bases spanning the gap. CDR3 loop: CASSLRGGQGTYSNTGELFF. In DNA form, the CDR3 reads TGTGCCAGCAGCTTAAGGGGGGGACAAGGAACCTATTCGAACACCGGGGAGCTGTTTTTT.

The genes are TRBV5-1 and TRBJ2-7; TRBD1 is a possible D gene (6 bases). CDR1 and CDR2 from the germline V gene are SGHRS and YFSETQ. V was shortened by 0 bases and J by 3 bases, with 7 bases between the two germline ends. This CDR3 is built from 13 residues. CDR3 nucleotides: TGCGCCAGCAGCTTGGAAGGGGGCTACGAGCAGTACGTC. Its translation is CASSLEGGYEQYV.

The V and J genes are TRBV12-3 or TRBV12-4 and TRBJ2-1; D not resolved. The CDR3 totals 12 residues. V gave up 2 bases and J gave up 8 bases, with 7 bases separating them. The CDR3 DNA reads TGTGCCAGCAGTTTATACGGGTATGAGCAGTTCTTC. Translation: CASSLYGYEQFF.

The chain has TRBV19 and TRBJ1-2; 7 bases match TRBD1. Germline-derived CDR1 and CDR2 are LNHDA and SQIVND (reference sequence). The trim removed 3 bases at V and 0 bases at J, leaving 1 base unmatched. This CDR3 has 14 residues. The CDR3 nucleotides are TGTGCCAGTAGTATGGGGACAGCTAACTATGGCTACACCTTC. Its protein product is CASSMGTANYGYTF.

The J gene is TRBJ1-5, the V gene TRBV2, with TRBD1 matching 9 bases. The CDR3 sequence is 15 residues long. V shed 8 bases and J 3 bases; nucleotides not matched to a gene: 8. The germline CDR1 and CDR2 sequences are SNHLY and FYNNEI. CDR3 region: CASERDRANNQPQHF. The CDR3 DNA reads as TGTGCCAGCGAAAGGGACAGGGCTAACAATCAGCCCCAGCATTTT. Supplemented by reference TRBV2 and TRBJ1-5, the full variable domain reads EPEVTQTPSHQVTQMGQEVILRCVPISNHLYFYWYRQILGQKVEFLVSFYNNEISEKSEIFDDQFSVERPDGSNFTLKIRSTKLEDSAMYFCASERDRANNQPQHFGDGTRLSIL.

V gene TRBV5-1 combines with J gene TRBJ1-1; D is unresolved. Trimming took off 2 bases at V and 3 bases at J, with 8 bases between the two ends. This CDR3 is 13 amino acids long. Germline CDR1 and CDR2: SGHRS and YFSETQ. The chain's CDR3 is CASSFTPYTEAFF. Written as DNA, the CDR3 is TGCGCCAGCAGCTTTACACCTTACACTGAAGCTTTCTTT.

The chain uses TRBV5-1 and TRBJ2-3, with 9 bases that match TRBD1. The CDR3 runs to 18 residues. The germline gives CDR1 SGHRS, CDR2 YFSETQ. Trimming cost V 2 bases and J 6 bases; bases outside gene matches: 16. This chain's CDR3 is CASSLSGTGSFLADTQYF. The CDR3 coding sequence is TGCGCCAGCAGCTTATCCGGGACAGGGTCCTTCCTCGCGGATACGCAGTATTTT.

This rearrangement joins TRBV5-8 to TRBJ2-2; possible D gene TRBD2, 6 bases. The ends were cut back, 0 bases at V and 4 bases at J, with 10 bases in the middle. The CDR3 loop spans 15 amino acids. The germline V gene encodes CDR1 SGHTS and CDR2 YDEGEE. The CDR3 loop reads CASSLAGVTTGELFF. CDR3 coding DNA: TGTGCCAGCAGCTTGGCGGGGGTCACCACCGGGGAGCTGTTTTTT.

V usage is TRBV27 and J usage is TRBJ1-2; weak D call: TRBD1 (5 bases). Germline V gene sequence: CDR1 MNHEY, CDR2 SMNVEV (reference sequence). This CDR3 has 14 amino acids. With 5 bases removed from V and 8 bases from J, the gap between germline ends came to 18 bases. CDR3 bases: TGTGCCAGCAGTGACGAGACAGAGGGAGGGGGCTACACCTTC. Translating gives CASSDETEGGGYTF.

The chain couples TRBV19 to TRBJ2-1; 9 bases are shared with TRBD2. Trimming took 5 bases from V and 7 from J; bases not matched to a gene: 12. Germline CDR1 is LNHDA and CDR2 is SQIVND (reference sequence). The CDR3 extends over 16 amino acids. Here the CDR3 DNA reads TGTGCCAGTAGTTTATATCAAGCGGGGGGCCCTAATGAGCAGTTCTTC. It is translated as CASSLYQAGGPNEQFF.

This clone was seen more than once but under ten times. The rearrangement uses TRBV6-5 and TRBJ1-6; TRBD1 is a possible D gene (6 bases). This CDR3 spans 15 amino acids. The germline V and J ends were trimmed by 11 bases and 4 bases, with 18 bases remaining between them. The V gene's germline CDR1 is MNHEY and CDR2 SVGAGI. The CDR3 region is CASKGGTAYNSPLHF. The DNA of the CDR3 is TGTGCCTCCAAGGGGGGGACCGCGTATAATTCACCCCTCCACTTT.

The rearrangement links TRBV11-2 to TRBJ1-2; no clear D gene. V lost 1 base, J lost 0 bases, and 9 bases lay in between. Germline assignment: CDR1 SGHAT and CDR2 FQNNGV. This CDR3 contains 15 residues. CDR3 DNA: TGTGCCAGCAGCTTAGTGGCATCCCCTAACTATGGCTACACCTTC. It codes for CASSLVASPNYGYTF.

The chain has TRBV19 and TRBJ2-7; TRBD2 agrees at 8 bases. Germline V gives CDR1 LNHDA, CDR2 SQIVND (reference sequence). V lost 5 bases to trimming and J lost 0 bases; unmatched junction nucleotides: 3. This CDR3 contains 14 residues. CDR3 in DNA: TGTGCCAGTAGTTCACTAGCGGTCTCCTACGAGCAGTACTTC. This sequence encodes CASSSLAVSYEQYF.

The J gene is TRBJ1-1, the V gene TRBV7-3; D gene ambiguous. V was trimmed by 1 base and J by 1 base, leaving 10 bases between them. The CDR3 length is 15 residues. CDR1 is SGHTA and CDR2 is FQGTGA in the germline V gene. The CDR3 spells CASSLNPRGNTEAFF. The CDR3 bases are TGTGCCAGCAGCTTAAACCCTCGGGGGAACACTGAAGCTTTCTTT.

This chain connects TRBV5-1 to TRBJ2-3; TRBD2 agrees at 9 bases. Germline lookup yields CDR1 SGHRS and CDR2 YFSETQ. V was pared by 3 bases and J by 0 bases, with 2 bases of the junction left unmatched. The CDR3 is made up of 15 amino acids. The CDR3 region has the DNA TGCGCCAGCAGCTCAGCGGGGGGCAGCACAGATACGCAGTATTTT. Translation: CASSSAGGSTDTQYF. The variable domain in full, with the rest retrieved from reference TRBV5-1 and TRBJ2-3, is KAGVTQTPRYLIKTRGQQVTLSCSPISGHRSVSWYQQTPGQGLQFLFEYFSETQRNKGNFPGRFSGRQFSNSRSEMNVSTLELGDSALYLCASSSAGGSTDTQYFGPGTRLTVL.

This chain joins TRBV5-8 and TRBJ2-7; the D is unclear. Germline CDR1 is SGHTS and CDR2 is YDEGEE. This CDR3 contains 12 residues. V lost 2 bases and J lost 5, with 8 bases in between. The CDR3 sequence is CASSFDGDEQYV. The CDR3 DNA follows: TGTGCCAGCAGCTTCGATGGAGACGAGCAGTACGTC.

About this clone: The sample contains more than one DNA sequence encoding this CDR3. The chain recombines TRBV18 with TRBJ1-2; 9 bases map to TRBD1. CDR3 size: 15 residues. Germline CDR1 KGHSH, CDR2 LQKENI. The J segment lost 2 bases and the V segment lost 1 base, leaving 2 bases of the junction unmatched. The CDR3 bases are TGTGCCAGCTCACCACTAGGACAGGGGAACTATGGCTACACCTTC. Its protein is CASSPLGQGNYGYTF.

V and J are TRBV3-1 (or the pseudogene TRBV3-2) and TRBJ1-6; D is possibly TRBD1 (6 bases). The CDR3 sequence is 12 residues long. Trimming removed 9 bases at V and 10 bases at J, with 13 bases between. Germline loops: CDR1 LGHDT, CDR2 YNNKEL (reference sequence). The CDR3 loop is CASRGGRSPLHF. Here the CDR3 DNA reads TGTGCCAGTCGAGGGGGACGATCACCCCTCCACTTT.

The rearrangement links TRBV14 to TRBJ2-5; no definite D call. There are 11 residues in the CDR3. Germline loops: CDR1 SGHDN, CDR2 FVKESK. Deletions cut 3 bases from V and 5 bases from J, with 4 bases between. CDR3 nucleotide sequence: TGTGCCAGCAGCCACGGGGAGACCCAGTACTTC. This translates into CASSHGETQYF. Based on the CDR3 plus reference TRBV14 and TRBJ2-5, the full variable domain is EAGVTQFPSHSVIEKGQTVTLRCDPISGHDNLYWYRRVMGKEIKFLLHFVKESKQDESGMPNNRFLAERTGGTYSTLKVQPAELEDSGVYFCASSHGETQYFGPGTRLLVL.

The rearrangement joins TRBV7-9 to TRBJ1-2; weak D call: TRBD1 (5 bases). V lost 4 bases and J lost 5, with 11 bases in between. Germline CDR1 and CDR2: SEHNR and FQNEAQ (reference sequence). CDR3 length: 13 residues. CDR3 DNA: TGTGCCAGCAGCTCAGTGGGGGGATATGGCTACACCTTC. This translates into CASSSVGGYGYTF.

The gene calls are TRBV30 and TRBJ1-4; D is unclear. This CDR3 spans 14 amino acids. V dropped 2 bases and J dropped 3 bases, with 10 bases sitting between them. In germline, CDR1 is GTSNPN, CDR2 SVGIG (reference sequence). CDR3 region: CAWSSTVPNEKLFF. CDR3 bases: TGTGCCTGGAGTTCGACTGTACCTAATGAAAAACTGTTTTTT.